This T cell receptor (beta chain) is from a study of blood T cell repertoires in COVID-19. Authors' data handling: Reference gene primer amplification gave estimated nucleated cell counts. Generated by immunoSEQ multiplex PCR, the TCRdb table keeps only in-frame clones and is missing some. From that table come the V and J calls and clone size; the DNA was used to work out D and trimming. The sample lists about 200,000 clones, around 89% occurring once. The CDR3 has 14 amino acids. The germline V gene encodes CDR1 SEHNR and CDR2 FQNEAQ (reference sequence). Trimming removed 2 bases from V and 2 bases from J; junction bases left unmatched: 3.

The source material was peripheral blood. The genes are TRBV7-9 and TRBJ2-7; 7 bases agree with TRBD2. The TCR was taken from a man aged 40-50 years with active or convalescent COVID-19. The CDR3 sequence is CASSLSGATYEQYF. CDR3 nucleotide sequence: TGTGCCAGCAGCTTAAGCGGGGCAACCTACGAGCAGTACTTC.